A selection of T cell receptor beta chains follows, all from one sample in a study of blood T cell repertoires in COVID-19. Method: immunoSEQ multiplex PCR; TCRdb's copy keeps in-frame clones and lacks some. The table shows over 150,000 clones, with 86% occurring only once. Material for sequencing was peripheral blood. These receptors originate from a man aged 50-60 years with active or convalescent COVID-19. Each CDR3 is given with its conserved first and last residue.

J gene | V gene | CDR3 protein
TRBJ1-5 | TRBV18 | CASSPEGQFNQPQHF
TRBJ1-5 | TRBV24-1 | CATSAQGVHQPQHF
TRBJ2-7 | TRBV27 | CASSFLGLAGYEQYF
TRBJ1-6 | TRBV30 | CAWSRVTSSPLHF
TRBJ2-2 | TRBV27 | CASSFQGGTGELFF
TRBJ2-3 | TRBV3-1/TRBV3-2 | CASSQGRDTQYF
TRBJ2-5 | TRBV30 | CAWSPGQGAETQYF
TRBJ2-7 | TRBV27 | CASSFEVGSSYEQYF
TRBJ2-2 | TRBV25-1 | CASSEYLSGGTRTGELFF
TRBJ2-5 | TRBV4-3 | CASSQRQGFGETQYF
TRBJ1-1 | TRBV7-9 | CASRTQGNTEAFF
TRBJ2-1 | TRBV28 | CALGGNEQFF
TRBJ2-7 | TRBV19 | CASSLEGQIYEQYF
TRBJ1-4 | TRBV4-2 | CASSQQEGGGMLEKLFF
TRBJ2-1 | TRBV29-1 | CSVESGPLSYNEQFF
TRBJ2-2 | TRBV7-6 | CASSLAPAGDTGELFF